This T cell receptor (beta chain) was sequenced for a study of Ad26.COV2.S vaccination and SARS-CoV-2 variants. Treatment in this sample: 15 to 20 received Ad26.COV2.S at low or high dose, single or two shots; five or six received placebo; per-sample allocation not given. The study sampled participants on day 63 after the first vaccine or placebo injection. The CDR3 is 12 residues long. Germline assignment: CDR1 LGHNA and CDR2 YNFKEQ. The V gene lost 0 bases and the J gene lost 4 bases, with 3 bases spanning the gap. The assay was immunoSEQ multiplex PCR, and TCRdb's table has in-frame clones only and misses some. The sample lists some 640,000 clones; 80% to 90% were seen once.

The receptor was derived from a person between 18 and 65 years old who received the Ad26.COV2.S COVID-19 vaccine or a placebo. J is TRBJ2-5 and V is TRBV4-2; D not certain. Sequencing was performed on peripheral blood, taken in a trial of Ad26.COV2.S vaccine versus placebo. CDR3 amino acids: CASSQDSETQYF. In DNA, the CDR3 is TGTGCCAGCAGCCAAGATTCAGAGACCCAGTACTTC.